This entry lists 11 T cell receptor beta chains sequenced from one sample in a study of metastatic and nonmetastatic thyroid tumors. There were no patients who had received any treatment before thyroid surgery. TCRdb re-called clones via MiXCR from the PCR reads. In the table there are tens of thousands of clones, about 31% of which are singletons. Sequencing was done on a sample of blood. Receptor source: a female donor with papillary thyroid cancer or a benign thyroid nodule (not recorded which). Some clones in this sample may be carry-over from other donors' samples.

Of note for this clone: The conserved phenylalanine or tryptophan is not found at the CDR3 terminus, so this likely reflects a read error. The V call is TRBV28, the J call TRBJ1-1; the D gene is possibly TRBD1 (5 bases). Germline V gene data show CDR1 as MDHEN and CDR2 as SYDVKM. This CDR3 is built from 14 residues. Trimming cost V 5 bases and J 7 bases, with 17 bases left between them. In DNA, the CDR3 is TGTGCCAGCAGTCTTCCCCACCGGGACGGTGAAGCTTTCCTT. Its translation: CASSLPHRDGEAFL.

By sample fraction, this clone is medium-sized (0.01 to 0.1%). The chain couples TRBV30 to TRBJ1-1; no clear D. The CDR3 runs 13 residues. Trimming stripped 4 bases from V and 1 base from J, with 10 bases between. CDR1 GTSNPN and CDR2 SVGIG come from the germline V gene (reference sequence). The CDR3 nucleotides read TGTGCCTGGAATATGGGGTCGAACACTGAAGCTTTCTTT. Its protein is CAWNMGSNTEAFF.

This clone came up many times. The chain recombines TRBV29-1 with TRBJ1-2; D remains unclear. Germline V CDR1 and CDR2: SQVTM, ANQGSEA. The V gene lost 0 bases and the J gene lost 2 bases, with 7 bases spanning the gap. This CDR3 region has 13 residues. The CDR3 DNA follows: TGCAGCGTTGAAGATCGGGGAAACTATGGCTACACCTTC. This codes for CSVEDRGNYGYTF.

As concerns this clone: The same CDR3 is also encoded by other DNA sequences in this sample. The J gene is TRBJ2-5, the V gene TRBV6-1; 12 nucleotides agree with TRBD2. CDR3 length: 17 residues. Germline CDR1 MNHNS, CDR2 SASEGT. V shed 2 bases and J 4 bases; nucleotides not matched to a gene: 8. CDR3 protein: CASSEWGLAGGPETQYF. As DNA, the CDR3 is TGTGCCAGCAGTGAATGGGGACTAGCGGGCGGTCCAGAGACCCAGTACTTC.

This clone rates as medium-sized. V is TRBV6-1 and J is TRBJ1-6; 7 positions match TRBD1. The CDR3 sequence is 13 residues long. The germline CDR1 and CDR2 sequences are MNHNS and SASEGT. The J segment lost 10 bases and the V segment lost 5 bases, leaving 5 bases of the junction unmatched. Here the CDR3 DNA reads TGTGCCAGCAGTCGACAGGGAGGGTCACCCCTCCACTTT. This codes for CASSRQGGSPLHF.

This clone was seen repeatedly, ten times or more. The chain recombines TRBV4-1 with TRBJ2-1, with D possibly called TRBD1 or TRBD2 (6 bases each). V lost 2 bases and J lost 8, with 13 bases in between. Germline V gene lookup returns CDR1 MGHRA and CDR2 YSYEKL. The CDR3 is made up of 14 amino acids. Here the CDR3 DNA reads TGCGCCAGCAGCCAACAGGAGGGGGGCGATGAGCAGTTCTTC. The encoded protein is CASSQQEGGDEQFF.

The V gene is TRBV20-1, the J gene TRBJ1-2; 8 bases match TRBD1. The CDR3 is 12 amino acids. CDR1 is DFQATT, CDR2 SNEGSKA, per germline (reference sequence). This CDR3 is CSPGQGDYGYTF. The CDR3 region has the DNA TGCAGCCCCGGACAGGGAGACTATGGCTACACCTTC.

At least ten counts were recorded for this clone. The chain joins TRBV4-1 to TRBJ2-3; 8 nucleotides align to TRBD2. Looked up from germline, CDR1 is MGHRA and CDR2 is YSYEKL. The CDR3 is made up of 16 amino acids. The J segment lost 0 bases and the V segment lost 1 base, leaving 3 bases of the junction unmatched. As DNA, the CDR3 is TGCGCCAGCAGCCAAGGCGGGGGGCCTAGCACAGATACGCAGTATTTT. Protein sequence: CASSQGGGPSTDTQYF.

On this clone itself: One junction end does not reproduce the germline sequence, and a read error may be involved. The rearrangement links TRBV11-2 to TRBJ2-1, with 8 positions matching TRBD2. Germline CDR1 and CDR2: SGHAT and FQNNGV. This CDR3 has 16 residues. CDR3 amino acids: CSSSLAGREGRGEQFF. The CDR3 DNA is TGTTCCAGCAGCCTCGCCGGTCGGGAGGGCCGCGGTGAGCAGTTCTTC.

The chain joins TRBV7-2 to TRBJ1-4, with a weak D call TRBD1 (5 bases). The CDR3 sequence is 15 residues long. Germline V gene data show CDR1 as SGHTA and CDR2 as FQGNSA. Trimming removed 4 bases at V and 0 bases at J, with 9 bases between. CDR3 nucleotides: TGTGCCAGCAGCTCCGACAGTGCAACTAATGAAAAACTGTTTTTT. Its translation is CASSSDSATNEKLFF.

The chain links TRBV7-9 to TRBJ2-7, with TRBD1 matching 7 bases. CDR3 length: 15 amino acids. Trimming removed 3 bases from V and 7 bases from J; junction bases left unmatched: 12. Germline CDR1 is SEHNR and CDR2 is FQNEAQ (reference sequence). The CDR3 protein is CASSFLTGTFGEQYF. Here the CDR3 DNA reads TGTGCCAGCAGCTTCTTGACAGGGACCTTCGGGGAGCAGTACTTC.